The T cell receptor beta chain under discussion was sequenced for a study of neurological immune-mediated disorders. Study-wide points: The authors found no clinical or MRI feature associated with the multiple sclerosis repertoire cluster.

The team produced cDNA through 5'RACE using 10-nucleotide random UMIs. TCRdb called the 5' RACE reads again in MiXCR, with one record for every CDR3 protein. This table has about 70,000 distinct CDR3 sequences, approximately 5% appearing once. The CDR3 loop spans 14 amino acids. With V trimmed by 5 bases and J by 6 bases, 4 bases remained unmatched. This clonotype was found many times. The antigen is not known. Unsorted libraries were generated from 2 million PBMCs held at -80 degrees C. The source of this sequence is a woman between 70 and 85 years old with multiple sclerosis. Sequencing was done on a sample of PBMCs. This chain uses TRBV12-3 or TRBV12-4 with TRBJ2-1, with 10 nucleotides matching TRBD2. The CDR3 region is CASSPSGSGNEQFF. CDR3 nucleotides: TGTGCCAGCAGTCCTAGCGGGAGCGGCAATGAGCAGTTCTTC.